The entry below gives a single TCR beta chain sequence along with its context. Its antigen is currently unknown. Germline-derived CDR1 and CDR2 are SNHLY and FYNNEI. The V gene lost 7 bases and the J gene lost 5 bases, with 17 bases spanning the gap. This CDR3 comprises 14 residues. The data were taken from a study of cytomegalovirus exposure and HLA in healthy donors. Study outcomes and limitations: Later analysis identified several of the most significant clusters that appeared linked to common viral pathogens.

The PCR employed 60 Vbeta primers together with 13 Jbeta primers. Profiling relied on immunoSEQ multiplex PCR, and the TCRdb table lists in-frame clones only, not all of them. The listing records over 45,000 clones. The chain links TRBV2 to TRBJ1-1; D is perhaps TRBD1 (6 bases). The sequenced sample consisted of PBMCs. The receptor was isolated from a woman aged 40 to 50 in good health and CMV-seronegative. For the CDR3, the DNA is TGTGCCAGCATGCAGGAAAGGGGGATAACTGAAGCTTTCTTT. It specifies CASMQERGITEAFF.